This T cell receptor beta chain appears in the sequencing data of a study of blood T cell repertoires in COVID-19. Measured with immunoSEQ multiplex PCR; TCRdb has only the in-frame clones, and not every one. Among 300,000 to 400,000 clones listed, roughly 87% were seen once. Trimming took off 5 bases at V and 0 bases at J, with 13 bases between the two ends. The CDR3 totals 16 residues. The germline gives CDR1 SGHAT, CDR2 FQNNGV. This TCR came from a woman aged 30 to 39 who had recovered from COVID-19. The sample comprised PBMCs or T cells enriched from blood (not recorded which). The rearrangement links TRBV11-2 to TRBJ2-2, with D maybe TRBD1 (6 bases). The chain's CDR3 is CASSPWTVANTGELFF. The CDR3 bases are TGTGCCAGCAGCCCCTGGACAGTCGCGAACACCGGGGAGCTGTTTTTT. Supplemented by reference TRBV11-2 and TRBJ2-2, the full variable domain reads EAGVAQSPRYKIIEKRQSVAFWCNPISGHATLYWYQQILGQGPKLLIQFQNNGVVDDSQLPKDRFSAERLKGVDSTLKIQPAKLEDSAVYLCASSPWTVANTGELFFGEGSRLTVL.